This TCR beta chain was profiled in a study of OX40 agonist ivuxolimab in advanced cancers. Study-level information: At doses from 0.01 to 10 mg/kg, patients were given intravenous ivuxolimab every 2 weeks. Having had anti-PD-1, anti-PD-L1 or anti-CTLA-4 therapy before was allowed, and over 35% had some.

In regard to this clone: No antigen is known for it.

Profiling relied on immunoSEQ multiplex PCR, and the TCRdb table lists in-frame clones only, not all of them. The table includes 65,000 to 75,000 clones, around 80% detected once. Study results and caveats: In general, CD8+ T cells held more expanded clones than CD4+ did, on average.

Looked up from germline, CDR1 is SGHRS and CDR2 is YFSETQ. Trimming removed 0 bases from V and 0 bases from J, with 8 bases in between. The CDR3 covers 15 residues. V is TRBV5-1 and J is TRBJ2-3; no clear D. Sequencing was performed on CD4+ or CD8+ T cells sorted from blood, taken in a trial of the OX40 agonist ivuxolimab. This TCR was recovered from an adult with an advanced solid tumor such as melanoma, head and neck, liver or kidney cancer. The CDR3 DNA reads TGCGCCAGCAGCTTGGGTGAGCTCAGCACAGATACGCAGTATTTT. Amino acids: CASSLGELSTDTQYF.